This T cell receptor beta chain came from a study of human T cells and chemical hapten exposure. This CDR3 comprises 13 residues. Trimming removed 3 bases from V and 2 bases from J, with 7 bases in between. In germline, CDR1 is SEHNR, CDR2 FQNEAQ (reference sequence). The sample's time point: pre-sensitization, week 0. Stated treatment: therapeutic diphenylcyclopropenone sensitization with weekly scalp DPC. TCRdb fed the RACE reads into MiXCR, producing one record per CDR3 protein. In the table there are 300,000 to 450,000 distinct CDR3 sequences, roughly 5% of which are singletons. This sequence joins TRBV7-9 and TRBJ2-5, with D unclear. The material sequenced was whole blood, taken in connection with sensitization to the hapten diphenylcyclopropenone (DPC). The TCR was taken from a woman between 50 and 59 years old with alopecia areata. Some clones in this sample may be carry-over from other donors' samples. In DNA form, the CDR3 reads TGTGCCAGCAGCTTGGCCCAACAAGAGACCCAGTACTTC. Amino acids: CASSLAQQETQYF.